This T cell receptor (beta chain) is drawn from a study of T-cell memory formation after mild COVID-19. This clonotype was seen ten or more times. Its antigen is currently unknown. Mismatch with germline at one junction end may stem from a read error. Points from the study as a whole: Specificity for SARS-CoV-2 was not confirmed among the second-wave clones peaking on day 37. CM and EM subsets held most contracting CD4+ clones; EMRA held CD8+ ones. Memory cells collected pre-infection included some clones that later responded, suggesting cross-reactive memory joined.

The TCR alpha and TCR beta cDNA libraries, bearing sample barcodes and UMIs, were generated by 5'RACE using constant-segment primers. TCRdb re-analysed the 5' RACE reads in MiXCR, keeping a single row per CDR3 protein. The sample has hundreds of thousands of distinct CDR3 sequences, more than 15% seen once. There are 11 residues in the CDR3. The chain recombines TRBV12-3 or TRBV12-4 with TRBJ2-1; D gene unclear. The source material was PBMCs or a T cell subset sorted from them (not recorded which). This receptor was taken from a young man who had mild COVID-19 (a few samples of this study predate the infection). Cell type and time point are not known. The CDR3 region is CASSSSNEQFF. The DNA of the CDR3 is TGTGCCAGCAGTTCCTCCAATGAGCAGTTCTTC.